These T cell receptor beta chains were read from a single sample in a study of blood T cell repertoires in COVID-19. The method was immunoSEQ multiplex PCR; TCRdb's version includes in-frame clones alone and lacks a portion of them. The repertoire holds 70,000 to 80,000 clones, less than 95% seen once, with 4.5% to 5.5% in the top ten. Sequenced input: peripheral blood. The source is a woman in her sixties with active COVID-19. The CDR3 runs from the conserved cysteine through the conserved F or W. Fields, in order: V gene, J gene, D gene, clone size, CDR3 protein, CDR3 DNA. D genes are given only for firm matches. The size of a clone is reported for some rows only, either as once, few or many, or as a class for expanded clones.

TRBV15,TRBJ1-6,-,-,CATSRDTGRNSPLHF,TGTGCCACCAGCAGAGACACAGGTCGGAATTCACCCCTCCACTTT
TRBV12-3/TRBV12-4,TRBJ1-2,TRBD1,-,CASSSDRGGYTF,TGTGCCAGCAGTTCCGACAGGGGTGGCTACACCTTC
TRBV10-3,TRBJ2-1,-,-,CAISEWSVEQFF,TGTGCCATCAGTGAGTGGAGCGTCGAGCAGTTCTTC
TRBV15,TRBJ2-5,TRBD2,-,CATSRDTDSFPGTSLQETQYF,TGTGCCACCAGCAGGGATACGGACAGCTTCCCCGGGACTAGCCTCCAAGAGACCCAGTACTTC
TRBV27,TRBJ2-1,TRBD1,-,CASSTYRGGEQFF,TGTGCCAGCAGTACCTACAGGGGCGGTGAGCAGTTCTTC
TRBV7-9,TRBJ1-5,-,many,CASSLVTGPQHF,TGTGCCAGCAGCTTAGTGACGGGGCCCCAGCATTTT
TRBV28,TRBJ1-2,-,-,CASSLDGGWDKTYGYTF,TGTGCCAGCAGTTTGGATGGTGGTTGGGACAAGACCTATGGCTACACCTTC
TRBV10-3,TRBJ2-7,TRBD2,-,CAIAPGSTGTSGRAVKREQYF,TGTGCCATCGCCCCAGGGAGCACAGGGACTAGCGGGAGGGCCGTCAAACGCGAGCAGTACTTC
TRBV27,TRBJ2-2,-,-,CASREQKTNTGELFF,TGTGCCAGCAGGGAACAGAAAACGAACACCGGGGAGCTGTTTTTT
TRBV5-5,TRBJ2-7,TRBD1,-,CASSFLTAGGHEQYF,TGTGCCAGCAGCTTTTTAACGGCAGGGGGCCACGAGCAGTACTTC
TRBV6-5,TRBJ2-4,TRBD1,-,CASSTDRGNIQYF,TGTGCCAGCAGTACGGACAGGGGGAACATTCAGTACTTC
TRBV19,TRBJ1-5,TRBD1,-,CASSIWAEGAQPQHF,TGTGCCAGTAGTATTTGGGCGGAGGGGGCCCAGCCCCAGCATTTT
TRBV10-3,TRBJ2-1,TRBD2,few,CAIRPGTSSYNEQFF,TGTGCCATCAGACCCGGGACTAGCAGCTACAATGAGCAGTTCTTC
TRBV6-5,TRBJ2-2,TRBD1,-,CASSTRTGNTGELFF,TGTGCCAGCAGTACCCGGACAGGGAACACCGGGGAGCTGTTTTTT
TRBV10-3,TRBJ2-3,-,-,CAISESASHNTDTQYF,TGTGCCATCAGTGAGAGCGCTAGCCACAACACAGATACGCAGTATTTT
TRBV6-5,TRBJ1-4,TRBD1,-,CASSYSRTGSEKLFF,TGTGCCAGCAGTTACTCAAGGACAGGAAGTGAAAAACTGTTTTTT
TRBV28,TRBJ2-2,-,-,CASSFGGLTGELFF,TGTGCCAGCAGCTTCGGCGGACTAACCGGGGAGCTGTTTTTT
TRBV20-1,TRBJ2-7,-,-,CSASSGYEQYF,TGCAGTGCTAGTTCGGGGTATGAGCAGTACTTC
TRBV28,TRBJ2-1,-,-,CASGPGGLSSYNEQFF,TGTGCCAGCGGACCGGGCGGGCTGAGCTCCTACAATGAGCAGTTCTTC
TRBV7-9,TRBJ1-6,-,-,CASSLGQGFSPLHF,TGTGCCAGCAGCTTAGGGCAGGGATTCTCACCCCTCCACTTT
TRBV5-1,TRBJ2-4,TRBD2,-,CASSPSGGAAKNIQYF,TGCGCCAGCAGCCCCTCGGGGGGTGCTGCCAAAAACATTCAGTACTTC
TRBV27,TRBJ2-1,TRBD2,-,CASRRTSYNEQFF,TGTGCCAGCAGGAGGACTAGCTACAATGAGCAGTTCTTC
TRBV6-5,TRBJ1-6,TRBD1,-,CASSYSRDRAGSPLHF,TGTGCCAGCAGTTACTCGAGGGACAGGGCAGGCTCACCCCTCCACTTT
TRBV2,TRBJ1-5,-,-,CASSERVSNQPQHF,TGTGCCAGCAGTGAACGGGTTAGCAATCAGCCCCAGCATTTT
TRBV5-1,TRBJ1-2,TRBD1,once,CASSPTGQGDDGYTF,TGCGCCAGCAGCCCGACGGGACAGGGTGACGATGGCTACACCTTC
TRBV10-1,TRBJ2-7,TRBD1,-,CASSERRGQGSEQYF,TGCGCCAGCAGTGAGCGGCGGGGACAGGGTAGCGAGCAGTACTTC
TRBV10-2,TRBJ2-3,TRBD2,few,CASRTSGSRGDTQYF,TGCGCCAGCAGGACTAGCGGGTCTCGGGGGGATACGCAGTATTTT
TRBV20-1,TRBJ1-1,-,-,CSARRRVKAFF,TGCAGTGCTAGAAGGAGGGTTAAAGCTTTCTTT
TRBV29-1,TRBJ1-4,-,-,CSARDIREKLFF,TGCAGCGCGAGGGACATCCGTGAAAAACTGTTTTTT
TRBV19,TRBJ1-2,-,-,CASSIARGTNYGYTF,TGTGCCAGTAGTATAGCCCGAGGGACTAACTATGGCTACACCTTC
TRBV7-9,TRBJ1-4,-,-,CASSFWAYRGDEKLFF,TGTGCCAGCAGCTTTTGGGCCTACCGCGGGGATGAAAAACTGTTTTTT
TRBV4-1,TRBJ2-5,TRBD2,-,CASSQESSGSPTTQYF,TGCGCCAGCAGCCAAGAGTCCAGCGGGAGCCCCACGACCCAGTACTTC
TRBV5-4,TRBJ2-7,-,once,CASSLAGVPYEQYF,TGTGCCAGCAGCTTGGCGGGGGTTCCCTACGAGCAGTACTTC
TRBV19,TRBJ2-1,-,-,CASSIDQMKTGGEFF,TGTGCCAGTAGTATAGATCAAATGAAGACCGGAGGGGAGTTCTTC
TRBV5-1,TRBJ1-1,-,-,CASLRDSSTTEAFF,TGCGCCAGCCTACGAGACAGCTCGACGACTGAAGCTTTCTTT
TRBV19,TRBJ2-1,TRBD2,-,CASSTNSGSHYEQFF,TGTGCCAGTAGTACAAATAGCGGGAGTCACTATGAGCAGTTCTTC
TRBV6-5,TRBJ2-7,TRBD2,-,CASSRGRAVYEQYF,TGTGCCAGCAGTAGAGGGAGGGCCGTATACGAGCAGTACTTC
TRBV5-5,TRBJ2-7,TRBD1,-,CASSYRTGPPYEQYF,TGTGCCAGCAGTTACAGGACAGGTCCTCCCTACGAGCAGTACTTC
TRBV7-9,TRBJ2-7,TRBD2,-,CASSLRSVSGNSPEQYF,TGTGCCAGCAGCTTACGGTCTGTAAGCGGGAACTCCCCCGAGCAGTACTTC
TRBV4-2,TRBJ2-7,-,-,CASSQGEGSWREQYF,TGTGCCAGCAGCCAAGGCGAGGGTAGCTGGCGGGAGCAGTACTTC
TRBV5-1,TRBJ2-7,-,-,CASRGRGQYEQYF,TGCGCCAGCCGCGGCCGAGGACAGTACGAGCAGTACTTC
TRBV7-2,TRBJ1-5,-,-,CASSLGTEGQPQHF,TGTGCCAGCAGCTTAGGGACCGAGGGTCAGCCCCAGCATTTT
TRBV5-1,TRBJ1-1,TRBD1,-,CASSPGTGLPEAFF,TGCGCCAGCAGCCCTGGGACAGGTTTACCTGAAGCTTTCTTT
TRBV5-1,TRBJ2-3,-,few,CATRRGRGGEPSAWWSTDTQYF,TGCGCCACCAGAAGGGGCCGCGGGGGCGAGCCCTCTGCGTGGTGGAGCACAGATACGCAGTATTTT
TRBV13,TRBJ2-1,TRBD1,-,CASSAPVDRDNEQFF,TGTGCCAGCAGCGCCCCCGTCGACAGGGACAATGAGCAGTTCTTC
TRBV29-1,TRBJ2-1,-,once,CSSRLTGLLQGEQFF,TGCAGCTCGAGACTAACGGGATTGCTGCAAGGAGAGCAGTTCTTC
TRBV3-1/TRBV3-2,TRBJ2-1,TRBD2,-,CASVSGSAYNEQFF,TGTGCCAGCGTTAGCGGGAGCGCCTACAATGAGCAGTTCTTC
TRBV6-5,TRBJ2-7,-,-,CASARQDSYEQYF,TGTGCCAGCGCGAGACAGGACTCCTACGAGCAGTACTTC
TRBV30,TRBJ2-1,TRBD2,-,CAWSSGTSASPYNEQFF,TGTGCCTGGAGTTCCGGGACTAGTGCCTCTCCCTACAATGAGCAGTTCTTC
TRBV5-1,TRBJ2-1,-,-,CASSLVQGSYNEQFF,TGCGCCAGCAGCTTGGTGCAGGGCTCCTACAATGAGCAGTTCTTC
TRBV11-1,TRBJ2-4,TRBD1,-,CASSLARGRVAKNIQYF,TGTGCCAGCAGCTTAGCGAGGGGGCGCGTGGCCAAAAACATTCAGTACTTC
TRBV30,TRBJ2-2,-,-,CAWGETYTGELFF,TGTGCCTGGGGGGAGACGTACACCGGGGAGCTGTTTTTT
TRBV5-1,TRBJ1-3,TRBD1,-,CASSLGQGGSGNTIYF,TGCGCCAGCAGCCTGGGACAGGGGGGTTCTGGAAACACCATATATTTT
TRBV24-1,TRBJ2-3,-,-,CATGKGGATDTQYF,TGTGCCACCGGGAAAGGGGGGGCCACAGATACGCAGTATTTT
TRBV28,TRBJ2-7,-,few,CASSSRRGYEQYF,TGTGCCAGCAGCTCTCGCCGGGGCTACGAGCAGTACTTC
TRBV11-2,TRBJ2-3,TRBD2,once,CASSLDYRLRRENTDTQYF,TGTGCCAGCAGCTTAGATTATAGGCTGCGGCGGGAGAACACAGATACGCAGTATTTT
TRBV5-1,TRBJ2-5,-,-,CASSFTGEKQETQYF,TGCGCCAGCAGCTTTACGGGAGAAAAGCAAGAGACCCAGTACTTC
TRBV29-1,TRBJ2-3,-,few,CSVVPGLGGGDTQYF,TGCAGCGTTGTACCGGGACTGGGGGGAGGAGATACGCAGTATTTT
TRBV3-1/TRBV3-2,TRBJ2-5,TRBD2,-,CASSQDSTGGTQYF,TGTGCCAGCAGCCAAGATTCAACGGGGGGGACCCAGTACTTC